This T cell receptor (beta chain) was found in a study of long-term antiretroviral therapy in people with HIV. A v3.0 immunoSEQ assay was performed at survey level. Data came from immunoSEQ multiplex PCR; TCRdb stores just in-frame clones and leaves some out. The sample holds 15,000 or so clones; around 90% are singletons and the top ten take around 10%. The germline V gene has CDR1 SGHTA and CDR2 FQGNSA. The V and J ends lost 2 bases and 2 bases respectively, with 11 bases between them. The CDR3 totals 15 residues. Overall study findings and caveats: Repertoire dominance by clones expanded before ART was seen at all time points. Transplant donor controls retained higher diversity, though diversity increased after ART. The study collected no data on ART adherence, viral resistance or therapy changes.

To note about this clone: What it recognizes is unknown.

The V and J genes are TRBV7-2 and TRBJ2-3; D is perhaps TRBD2 (5 bases). Sample: unsorted PBMCs, taken 6.2 years after starting antiretroviral therapy. The source of this sequence is a man aged 35-49 years with HIV. DNA for the CDR3: TGTGCCAGCAGCTTATCACGGGAAAACACAGATACGCAGTATTTT. Translation gives CASSLSRENTDTQYF.